This record covers a single T cell receptor beta chain. The antigen is undetermined. PCR employed 60 Vbeta and 13 Jbeta primers. Using immunoSEQ multiplex PCR, the repertoire was profiled, and TCRdb retains in-frame clones only, with some absent. The sample shows around 150,000 clones, roughly three quarters of them seen only once. V was shortened by 0 bases and J by 3 bases, with 7 bases between the two germline ends. The CDR3 is made up of 14 amino acids. Germline V CDR1 and CDR2: ENHRY, SYGVKD. This entry comes from a study of cytomegalovirus exposure and HLA in healthy donors. Study-wide points: The authors later found HLA-associated TCR beta chains more clonally expanded than equally common others. V- and J-gene trimming of TCR beta was linked (in a later analysis) to a missense DCLRE1C variant. The Asian-associated ancestry cluster reportedly had fewer N-insertions than the roughly 670-donor mean in a later analysis.

The rearrangement uses TRBV10-3 and TRBJ2-3; TRBD2 is a possible D gene (6 bases). Sequences were obtained from PBMCs. The TCR comes from a man under 40 in good health and CMV-seronegative. The CDR3 loop is CAISESAGTDTQYF. In DNA form, the CDR3 reads TGTGCCATCAGTGAGTCAGCGGGTACAGATACGCAGTATTTT.